These T cell receptor beta chains were read from a single sample in a study of T cell repertoires in cytomegalovirus infection. TCRdb reanalysed the reads using MiXCR and keeps one entry per CDR3 protein. The table lists under 600,000 distinct CDR3 sequences, 16% of them singletons. The source material was CD8+ T cells from PBMCs. Receptor source: a human donor in good health (CMV status not recorded). Some clones in this sample may be carry-over from other donors' samples. The CDR3 runs from the conserved cysteine through the conserved F or W. The D gene is left open where the match is weak. Some rows mark clone size as missing; the rest say once, few, many or name a class of expanded clone.

>TRBD2|TRBV7-7|NA|TRBJ2-5
CASSLGLGVETQYF
TGTGCCAGCAGCCTGGGACTAGGAGTAGAGACCCAGTACTTC
>TRBD1|TRBV6-9|once|TRBJ1-1
CASSYERTGGDTEAFF
TGTGCCAGCAGTTACGAAAGGACAGGGGGTGACACTGAAGCTTTCTTT
>TRBD2|TRBV29-1|many|TRBJ2-2
CSAGTSGRPTGELFF
TGCAGCGCCGGGACTAGCGGGAGGCCCACCGGGGAGCTGTTTTTT
>NA|TRBV19|many|TRBJ1-1
CASSMRYRPNTEAFF
TGTGCCAGTAGTATGCGGTACAGACCGAACACTGAAGCTTTCTTT
>TRBD1|TRBV15|once|TRBJ1-1
CATSSTGGTDAFF
TGTGCCACCAGCAGCACAGGGGGCACTGATGCTTTCTTT
>TRBD2|TRBV9|NA|TRBJ2-5
CASTSNGRSQETQYF
TGTGCCAGCACCTCCAACGGGAGGAGCCAAGAGACCCAGTACTTC
>NA|TRBV5-5|NA|TRBJ1-6
CASSPTQGSYNSPLHF
TGTGCCAGCAGTCCGACCCAGGGCTCCTATAATTCACCCCTCCACTTT
>TRBD2|TRBV4-1|many|TRBJ2-7
CASSPGLAGGGYEQYF
TGCGCCAGCAGCCCGGGACTAGCGGGAGGAGGGTACGAGCAGTACTTC
>NA|TRBV4-1|many|TRBJ2-1
CASSPRGSPYNEQFF
TGCGCCAGCAGCCCTCGGGGGAGTCCTTACAATGAGCAGTTCTTC
>NA|TRBV28|many|TRBJ2-1
CASSLGTSPLSDEQFF
TGTGCCAGCAGTTTAGGAACTAGCCCCCTCAGCGATGAGCAGTTCTTC
>NA|TRBV9|NA|TRBJ1-5
CASSVDGGFRPQHF
TGTGCCAGCAGCGTAGATGGGGGATTTCGGCCCCAGCATTTT
>NA|TRBV4-2|NA|TRBJ1-1
CASSQEVQTNTEAFF
TGTGCCAGCAGCCAAGAGGTTCAAACGAACACTGAAGCTTTCTTT
>TRBD1|TRBV12-3/TRBV12-4|many|TRBJ2-7
CASRYSGTGSYEQYF
TGTGCCAGCAGGTATTCCGGGACAGGTTCCTACGAGCAGTACTTC
>NA|TRBV7-9|many|TRBJ1-1
CASTSGGIRENTEAFF
TGTGCCAGCACCTCCGGCGGGATCAGGGAGAACACTGAAGCTTTCTTT
>NA|TRBV4-2|few|TRBJ2-3
CASSPWANTDTQYF
TGTGCCAGCAGCCCTTGGGCCAACACAGATACGCAGTATTTT
>NA|TRBV27|few|TRBJ1-1
CASSLYNLNTEAFF
TGTGCCAGCAGTTTATATAACTTGAACACTGAAGCTTTCTTT
>TRBD1|TRBV12-3/TRBV12-4|many|TRBJ1-2
CASSLDRGTSGYGYTF
TGTGCCAGCAGTCTGGACAGGGGCACCTCCGGCTATGGCTACACCTTC
>NA|TRBV6-5|many|TRBJ1-5
CASSYSLVQPQHF
TGTGCCAGCAGTTACTCGTTAGTTCAGCCCCAGCATTTT
>TRBD1|TRBV30|NA|TRBJ2-7
CARSPGTGSYEQYF
TGTGCCCGTAGCCCCGGGACAGGCTCCTACGAGCAGTACTTC
>NA|TRBV20-1|few|TRBJ2-3
CSASTRASVTSTDTQYF
TGCAGTGCTAGTACAAGGGCTAGCGTGACTAGCACAGATACGCAGTATTTT
>TRBD1|TRBV7-9|few|TRBJ1-1
CASRSGGAKVNTEAFF
TGTGCCAGCAGGTCAGGGGGCGCGAAGGTGAACACTGAAGCTTTCTTT
>NA|TRBV5-4|NA|TRBJ1-1
CASSPQRWDDTEAFF
TGTGCCAGCAGCCCGCAACGTTGGGATGACACTGAAGCTTTCTTT
>TRBD2|TRBV11-2|many|TRBJ2-7
CASSLGAASGRARTYEQYF
TGTGCCAGCAGCTTAGGCGCGGCTAGCGGGAGGGCCAGGACCTACGAGCAGTACTTC
>NA|TRBV2|NA|TRBJ2-7
CASNSPSGASYEQYF
TGTGCCAGCAATTCACCCTCGGGGGCCTCGTACGAGCAGTACTTC
>TRBD1|TRBV2|few|TRBJ2-7
CASLLKPGGFYEQYF
TGTGCCAGCCTCCTCAAACCAGGGGGATTTTACGAGCAGTACTTC